This TCR beta chain is drawn from a study of blood T cell repertoires in COVID-19 (TCRdb year 2020). Context from the whole study: Collaborator samples came from the United States, Italy and Spain and covered acute and convalescent phases of COVID-19. The prospective study material was composed of cDNA or gDNA derived from T cells, B-cell-depleted T cells, or PBMCs. Deeply sampled blood TCRbeta repertoires from subjects exposed to, actively infected with, or recovered from COVID-19 were included in the dataset. The repertoires were released in a freely available public database intended as a resource for research on the immune response to SARS-CoV-2. Samples came from the ongoing ImmuneRACE study (first 160 participants) plus 1,254 subjects from 6 global collaborators. A de-identified subject ID, COVID-19 status, age in years and sex were almost always included in the sample metadata. Where HLA class I and class II types were available, the types were taken from metadata supplied by the sample provider, not from assay-based typing. Findings and caveats that apply to the study as a whole: How much clinical and demographic metadata was included differed by source and by participant, and the metadata was provided uncurated.

TCRbeta CDR3 regions were amplified from genomic DNA by means of the immunoSEQ Assay, a bias-controlled multiplex PCR. On the study's bioinformatics: The number of nucleated cells in each sample was estimated from the amplification of reference gene primers within the assay. To quantify the absolute abundance of each unique TCRbeta CDR3 rearrangement, sequence reads were collapsed and filtered. For each sample, productive Simpson clonality was calculated as the square root of Simpson's diversity index over productive rearrangements. What TCRdb holds here is the immuneACCESS table cut down to in-frame rearrangements. Part of the clones is not present; checked against another copy, under half of the missing clones reflect an unresolved V gene, and the others are unexplained. V and J calls and clone size are given by that table; D and trimming were obtained from the DNA. In this sample the table shows roughly 230,000 clones, 70% to 90% of which occur a single time. About 0.64% of the sample is in the top ten clones.

Each collaborating institution followed its own protocols to collect whole blood in K2EDTA tubes. For TCRbeta analysis, collaborators shipped samples in one of three forms: frozen whole blood, isolated PBMCs, or DNA extracted from either of those sample types. The CDR3 covers 13 residues, taking in both the cysteine and the phenylalanine. Kept here is only the CDR3 DNA, which spans 39 bases and is read in frame from base 1. V and J lose 1 base and 2 bases, and a span of 5 bases separates them. Concerning this clone: No cognate antigen has been identified for it. No quality values exist for individual bases; no much larger clone is one base distant.

The sequence was collected from a human donor in a cohort sampled during active COVID-19. This chain joins TRBV12-3 or TRBV12-4 to TRBJ1-1, with the D gene not clear enough to name. Specimen: peripheral blood. The sequence in DNA is TGTGCCAGCAGTTTAGGGGCAAACACTGAAGCTTTCTTT. Translated, it gives CASSLGANTEAFF.